This TCR beta chain was captured by sequencing in a study of cytomegalovirus exposure and HLA in healthy donors (TCRdb year 2017). Background on the whole study: An earlier analysis of 587 of the donors reported approximately 300 Gb of sequence data and around 110 million unique TCR beta sequences obtained from approximately 180 million T cells. Both class I and class II loci were covered by HLA typing, at four-digit resolution. Several DR-DQ haplotypes were treated as single units for association and clustering because of strong linkage in the cohort. Donor age, sex, ethnicity and CMV serostatus were compiled together with the repertoire data. Among around 400 genotyped donors of the cohort, an average of approximately 240,000 unique TCR beta nucleotide sequences was sequenced per donor, of which 15% to 20% were non-productive. In a later analysis, previously published TCR beta repertoires from about 670 donors were re-analyzed and high-resolution HLA genotyping was added so that TCR occurrence patterns could be studied. A later genetic analysis used genome-wide SNP genotypes for about 60% of the 666 donors, treating that subset as a discovery cohort. An early release covering 500 to 750 HLA-typed donors comprised approximately 300 gigabases of sequencing data and tens of millions of unique TCR sequences. Rather than using new phenotypic data, the later analysis identified candidate immune exposures from TCR beta sequences and from how often those sequences occurred across donors. In addition to the first cohort of around 670 subjects, a separate validation cohort of under 150 different subjects was used. The study profiled the T cell repertoires of 666 subjects by immunosequencing and related them to cytomegalovirus serostatus. The number of donors typed differed by locus, with about 629-630 for A, B, C, DRB1 and DQB1, more than 500 for DQA1, 600 to 610 for DPA1, and some 450 for DPB1. An earlier analysis of approximately 640 of the donors applied high-throughput TCR beta sequencing to assess whether each TCR beta V gene segment acted as functional or pseudogenic. All discovery cohort repertoires had been generated using a single sequencing platform. Of the 300 to 500 genotyped donors, 81% were placed in the genetic ancestry cluster associated with self-reported Caucasian donors. To predict cytomegalovirus infection status, the study combined high-throughput TCR immunosequencing, statistical association of individual TCRs with disease status, and machine learning. The study was designed to test whether signatures of past pathogen exposure could be identified by cataloging public T cell receptors.

The cohort was made up of 500 to 800 healthy bone marrow donors. Cohort members were all nominally healthy when sampled, although unrecorded immune exposures were likely present. The donor was CMV seronegative and was included in the group of under 450 seronegative cohort members. Each donor provided a peripheral blood sample, and peripheral blood mononuclear cells were used for TCR beta sequencing. The Qiagen DNeasy Blood Extraction Kit was used to extract genomic DNA from the blood cell samples. Library construction relied on the immunoSEQ multiplex PCR assay. The multiplex PCR relied on a mix of 60 forward primers for TCR Vbeta segments and 13 reverse primers for TCR Jbeta segments. A multiplex PCR assay on genomic DNA amplified the CDR3 region of rearranged TCR beta genes. The Illumina HiSeq System was used to sequence the amplified TCR beta libraries as 87-base-pair reads. As for the original processing: A later analysis counted tens of millions of unique TCR beta chains across the 600 to 850 repertoires, and some 12 million of these chains were shared by at least two donors. Raw reads were error-corrected and collapsed into unique sequences by a nearest-neighbor algorithm in which closely related sequences were merged to remove PCR and sequencing errors. V, D and J gene segments were assigned by aligning CDR3 sequences to IMGT reference sequences. For a sequence to be retained, a match of at least six nucleotides to both a V gene segment and a J gene segment was required. Rearrangements were classified as productive when the CDR3 lacked stop codons and remained in frame with V and J, and all other rearrangements were classified as non-productive. Following IMGT convention, CDR3 was defined as the stretch from the second conserved V-encoded cysteine to the conserved J-encoded phenylalanine. In an earlier analysis of more than 550 of the donors, sequences lacking an unambiguous match to a single V gene segment were excluded. In an earlier analysis of approximately 590 of the donors, a V segment was called functional when productive rearrangements were above 56.7%, and segregating when the standard deviation between donors exceeded 5%. A statistical classification framework was built to diagnose cytomegalovirus status from the catalog of TCR beta chain sequences. In a later analysis, V and J genes were assigned by comparing TCR nucleotide sequences against IMGT/GENE-DB human TR gene sequences. Using the TCRdist pipeline, a later analysis assigned CDR3 sequences along with most-parsimonious VDJ recombination scenarios. A later analysis defined each TCR beta chain by its CDR3 amino acid sequence plus V-gene family, and excluded reads lacking a unique V-gene family. A later analysis removed nearly 600 highly shared, low-generation-probability nucleotide sequences to deal with suspected cross-contamination and a sequencing artifact. A later analysis calculated a clonal expansion index for each public chain from normalized within-repertoire ranks of inferred template counts. In a later analysis, generation probabilities were computed using a VDJ recombination model fitted to out-of-frame rearrangements, and the results were checked against IGoR. A later analysis scored TCR-TCR, TCR-HLA and TCR-CMV co-occurrence with hypergeometric tests, applying a repertoire-size bias correction to TCR pairs. A later analysis estimated false discovery rates by permuting HLA or CMV assignments 20 times. In a later analysis, co-occurring TCRs were grouped using DBSCAN, with TCRdist sequence similarity added in when clustering inside HLA-allele-positive subsets. Co-occurrence clustering excluded repertoires with fewer than 30,000 or more than 120,000 public chains, plus five with anomalous nucleotide sharing. This is the immuneACCESS table as TCRdb keeps it, with only in-frame sequences that have V and J called. A part of the clones is gone; compared with another copy, unresolved V genes explain less than half, and the rest is unexplained. From that table come the V and J calls and clone size; the DNA was used to work out D and trimming. This sample has around 130,000 clones in its table, and 80% of those were observed once. The ten largest clones capture roughly 4% of the sample.

At the junction V is shortened by 2 bases and J by 4 bases; bases outside the gene matches: 8. For CDR1 and CDR2, the germline V gene lists SQVTM and ANQGSEA. The CDR3 holds 14 amino acids from the cysteine to the phenylalanine. Just the 42-base CDR3 DNA is kept, in frame starting at base 1. The investigation overall reported the following: It was suggested by the authors that the approach could potentially be generalized to other disease states and immunological phenotypes. A cluster of highly shared sequence variants was judged likely to represent a technical artifact of the sequencing pipeline. Most CMV-associated TCR beta chains appeared to be HLA-restricted in a later analysis, and the HLA associations seemed to be driven largely by CMV exposure. Correlated functional status among segregating V segments might reflect linkage disequilibrium, but an unknown experimental factor could not be ruled out. According to a later analysis, parvovirus B19, influenza, CMV and Epstein-Barr virus appeared linked to several top co-occurrence clusters. This cohort had only TCR beta chains sequenced, and the lack of alpha or paired-chain data limited which features could be detected. Some IMGT-functional V segments, including TRBV6-2 and TRBV6-3, could not be distinguished by the 87-base-pair reads and were therefore excluded. A total of about 150 TCR beta chains were listed by the study as associated with cytomegalovirus. Because counts were too low, seventeen rarely observed V segments, including chromosome 9 orphons, were excluded from the earlier analysis of 587 of the donors. Across donors, most TCR sequences were observed very rarely, whereas some public TCRs were present in many individuals. In a later analysis, the rate of TCR association differed among HLA loci, with DRB1 alleles having the most associated TCRs and HLA-C alleles having the fewest. CMV serostatus was the only immune exposure information available for the cohort. Specific HLA alleles were associated with over 15,000 TCR beta sequences at a false discovery rate of 0.05 in a later analysis. Compared with equally common non-associated chains, HLA-associated TCR beta chains in a later analysis were more clonally expanded and had lower generation probabilities. A further reported finding was that TCR beta sequences accurately predicted the HLA-A and HLA-B alleles for most subjects in the first cohort. Sequencing depth was assumed to be roughly uniform across donors in the presence/absence analyses, though that assumption may not hold. In an earlier analysis of roughly 500 of the donors, most TCR beta V segments appeared in productive rearrangements about 87% or about 30% of the time, broadly matching IMGT annotations. Because HLA typing was missing for some donors at each locus, association tests included only the typed subset. The classifier was reported to diagnose cytomegalovirus status with high specificity and sensitivity in both the original and validation cohorts. Assigning TCR associations to individual alleles was difficult when HLA alleles, especially DR and DQ, strongly co-occurred. According to a later genetic analysis, donors in an Asian-associated ancestry cluster had fewer N-insertions in productive TCRs than the approximately 630-donor mean. In a later genetic analysis, a missense DCLRE1C variant was associated with V-gene and J-gene trimming of TCR beta chains, and the association was replicated in an independent cohort. A few of the identified cytomegalovirus-associated TCR beta chains were confirmed in vitro to be specific for cytomegalovirus antigens.

Worth noting for this clone: This clone's antigen is unknown. No per-base quality is available; no much larger clone lies one base away.

Sequenced input: PBMCs. The chain uses TRBV29-1 and TRBJ2-7, with 7 central nucleotides matching TRBD2. This receptor was taken from a woman in her forties in good health and CMV-seronegative. In nucleotide form, the sequence is TGCAGCGTTGAAATCCGGCGGGGGAGGTACGAGCAGTACTTC. It specifies CSVEIRRGRYEQYF.